The 16 T cell receptor beta chains listed next were all sequenced from one sample in a study of CD8+CD57+ T cells in acquired aplastic anemia. All sequencing subjects had displayed CD8+CD57+ cell expansion on flow cytometry. Both TCR beta VDJ combination and CDR3 sequence profiling were carried out. Genomic DNA was the template for this profiling. TCRdb called the reads again in MiXCR, with one record for every CDR3 protein. Here the sample spans around 170,000 distinct CDR3 sequences, roughly half being singletons. Sequencing was performed on sorted CD4+, CD8+, or CD8+CD57+ T cells (not recorded which) from PBMCs. The receptors derive from a human donor with aplastic anemia.

Many counts were recorded for this clonotype. V usage is TRBV20-1 and J usage is TRBJ1-1; D perhaps matches TRBD1 (5 bases). The CDR3 is 13 residues long. Trimming removed 4 bases from V and 0 bases from J, with 9 bases in between. CDR1 is DFQATT, CDR2 SNEGSKA, per germline (reference sequence). CDR3 loop: CSATDTLNTEAFF. The CDR3 region has the DNA TGCAGTGCTACGGACACTTTGAACACTGAAGCTTTCTTT.

The sample holds many counts of this clonotype. The gene calls are TRBV6-1 and TRBJ2-1, with D possibly being TRBD2 (6 bases). Germline CDR1 is MNHNS and CDR2 is SASEGT. This CDR3 has 13 amino acids. V lost 10 bases and J 8 bases, leaving 18 bases between the germline ends. The CDR3 nucleotides read TGTGCCACCGCACCGGGACTCGGCCATGAGCAGTTCTTC. Translating it yields CATAPGLGHEQFF.

About this clonotype: An end of the junction differs from the germline gene, which may be a read error. V usage is TRBV4-3 and J usage is TRBJ2-1; unclear D gene. The CDR3 runs 16 residues. The germline CDR1 and CDR2 sequences are LGHNA and YSLEER. CDR3 DNA: TGCGCCAGCAGCCGAGAACCGGGTCCCTCCTACAATGGGCAGTTCTTC. Translated: CASSREPGPSYNGQFF.

This clonotype has more than one count but fewer than ten. This chain joins TRBV5-1 and TRBJ1-1, with unresolved D. CDR3 length: 13 residues. The V gene's germline CDR1 is SGHRS and CDR2 YFSETQ. The ends were cut back, 2 bases at V and 3 bases at J, with 8 bases in the middle. This CDR3 is CASSLGMDTEAFF. In DNA, the CDR3 is TGCGCCAGCAGCTTAGGGATGGACACTGAAGCTTTCTTT.

The chain has TRBV24-1 and TRBJ1-1, with D possibly being TRBD1 (5 bases). Per germline, CDR1 KGHDR and CDR2 SFDVKD. Deletions cut 1 base from V and 0 bases from J, with 14 bases between. This CDR3 comprises 17 residues. The CDR3 DNA follows: TGTGCCACCAGTGATTTTGTGGGGGGATCCATGAACACTGAAGCTTTCTTT. Translating gives CATSDFVGGSMNTEAFF.

This clonotype was counted many times. This sequence joins TRBV2 and TRBJ2-2; tentatively, D is TRBD1 or TRBD2 (5 bases each). CDR1 is SNHLY, CDR2 FYNNEI, per germline. Trimming took 8 bases from V and 3 from J, leaving 16 bases between them. The CDR3 has 15 amino acids. The chain's CDR3 is CASSLTGTYTGELFF. Here the CDR3 DNA reads TGTGCCAGCTCCCTAACCGGGACGTACACCGGGGAGCTGTTTTTT.

This chain links TRBV29-1 with TRBJ2-3, with TRBD2 matching over 12 bases. The germline V gene encodes CDR1 SQVTM and CDR2 ANQGSEA. The CDR3 consists of 16 residues. V trimming: 2 bases; J trimming: 4 bases; junction bases outside the gene matches: 7. The CDR3 protein is CSVEPSGRAEPDTQYF. CDR3 coding DNA: TGCAGCGTTGAACCTAGCGGGAGGGCCGAACCAGATACGCAGTATTTT.

This clonotype was observed many times. The chain carries TRBV10-3 and TRBJ2-3, with TRBD2 identical over 12 bases. Germline V lookup: CDR1 ENHRY, CDR2 SYGVKD. The CDR3 has 15 residues. V gave up 10 bases and J gave up 2 bases; unmatched junction bases: 7. For the CDR3, the DNA is TGTGCCACCCTAAGGACTAGCGGGGACACAGATACGCAGTATTTT. Its translation is CATLRTSGDTDTQYF.

The CDR3 loop is CASSLPGTNVLTF. CDR3 coding DNA: TGTGCCAGCAGCCTTCCTGGAACCAACGTCCTGACTTTC. V usage is TRBV7-8 and J usage is TRBJ2-6; no clear D gene. Looked up from germline, CDR1 is SGHVS and CDR2 is FQNEAQ. Trimming cost V 5 bases and J 8 bases, with 10 bases left between them. The CDR3 length is 13 residues. Complete variable domain (other parts from reference TRBV7-8 and TRBJ2-6): GAGVSQSPRYKVAKRGQDVALRCDPISGHVSLFWYQQALGQGPEFLTYFQNEAQLDKSGLPSDRFFAERPEGSVSTLKIQRTQQEDSAVYLCASSLPGTNVLTFGAGSRLTVL.

The CDR3 loop is CASSPLGGSYEQYF. In DNA form, the CDR3 reads TGTGCCAGCAGCCCCCTTGGCGGTTCCTACGAGCAGTACTTC. This chain joins TRBV6-1 and TRBJ2-7; no clear D gene. The CDR3 runs 14 residues. Germline CDR1 is MNHNS and CDR2 is SASEGT. V gave up 6 bases and J gave up 1 base, with 13 bases separating them.

The chain links TRBV10-2 to TRBJ2-3; D gene ambiguous. CDR3 length equals 12 residues. CDR1 WSHSY and CDR2 SAAADI come from the germline V gene. The V end lost 3 bases, the J end lost 4 bases, and 5 bases lay between the germline ends. The chain's CDR3 is CASSDPPDTQYF. CDR3 DNA: TGCGCCAGCAGTGACCCCCCAGATACGCAGTATTTT.

The rearrangement uses TRBV6-6 and TRBJ2-7; TRBD1 might be the D (6 bases). Germline CDR1 and CDR2: MNHNY and SVGAGI (reference sequence). Trimming shortened V by 1 base and J by 4 bases, and 17 bases separated the two germline ends. This CDR3 spans 16 amino acids. For the CDR3, the DNA is TGTGCCAGCAGTTACTTTTTCGGGACAACCCTGTACGAGCAGTACTTC. Its protein is CASSYFFGTTLYEQYF.

This chain joins TRBV19 and TRBJ2-7, with 7 positions matching TRBD1. The CDR3 runs to 13 residues. Germline trimming cut 4 bases from V and 2 bases from J; bases unmatched to any gene: 2. Germline CDR1 LNHDA, CDR2 SQIVND (reference sequence). In DNA, the CDR3 is TGTGCCAGTAGTACGGGACAGCCCTACGAGCAGTACTTC. Protein product: CASSTGQPYEQYF.

This clonotype was seen ten or more times. The CDR3 sequence is CATSGAGTGINNEQFF. The CDR3 bases are TGTGCCACCAGTGGGGCGGGGACAGGGATTAACAATGAGCAGTTCTTC. The V gene is TRBV24-1, the J gene TRBJ2-1, with TRBD1 matching over 9 bases. The CDR3 runs 16 residues. V was clipped by 5 bases and J by 5 bases; unmatched bases: 9. CDR1 KGHDR and CDR2 SFDVKD come from the germline V gene.

This clonotype occurred many times. The chain combines TRBV6-5 with TRBJ2-5; the D gene is possibly TRBD2 (5 bases). The CDR3 has 12 amino acids. V dropped 2 bases and J dropped 4 bases, with 5 bases sitting between them. From germline, CDR1 is MNHEY and CDR2 SVGAGI. CDR3 nucleotide sequence: TGTGCCAGCAGTTACGAGGGAGAGACCCAGTACTTC. This sequence encodes CASSYEGETQYF.

This clonotype was seen ten or more times. The chain carries TRBV6-1 and TRBJ1-2; D is undetermined. The CDR3 extends over 12 amino acids. Trimming pared 4 bases from V and 0 bases from J, leaving 3 bases between. CDR1 and CDR2 from the germline V gene are MNHNS and SASEGT. CDR3 bases: TGTGCCAGCAGTGGATCTAACTATGGCTACACCTTC. This sequence encodes CASSGSNYGYTF.